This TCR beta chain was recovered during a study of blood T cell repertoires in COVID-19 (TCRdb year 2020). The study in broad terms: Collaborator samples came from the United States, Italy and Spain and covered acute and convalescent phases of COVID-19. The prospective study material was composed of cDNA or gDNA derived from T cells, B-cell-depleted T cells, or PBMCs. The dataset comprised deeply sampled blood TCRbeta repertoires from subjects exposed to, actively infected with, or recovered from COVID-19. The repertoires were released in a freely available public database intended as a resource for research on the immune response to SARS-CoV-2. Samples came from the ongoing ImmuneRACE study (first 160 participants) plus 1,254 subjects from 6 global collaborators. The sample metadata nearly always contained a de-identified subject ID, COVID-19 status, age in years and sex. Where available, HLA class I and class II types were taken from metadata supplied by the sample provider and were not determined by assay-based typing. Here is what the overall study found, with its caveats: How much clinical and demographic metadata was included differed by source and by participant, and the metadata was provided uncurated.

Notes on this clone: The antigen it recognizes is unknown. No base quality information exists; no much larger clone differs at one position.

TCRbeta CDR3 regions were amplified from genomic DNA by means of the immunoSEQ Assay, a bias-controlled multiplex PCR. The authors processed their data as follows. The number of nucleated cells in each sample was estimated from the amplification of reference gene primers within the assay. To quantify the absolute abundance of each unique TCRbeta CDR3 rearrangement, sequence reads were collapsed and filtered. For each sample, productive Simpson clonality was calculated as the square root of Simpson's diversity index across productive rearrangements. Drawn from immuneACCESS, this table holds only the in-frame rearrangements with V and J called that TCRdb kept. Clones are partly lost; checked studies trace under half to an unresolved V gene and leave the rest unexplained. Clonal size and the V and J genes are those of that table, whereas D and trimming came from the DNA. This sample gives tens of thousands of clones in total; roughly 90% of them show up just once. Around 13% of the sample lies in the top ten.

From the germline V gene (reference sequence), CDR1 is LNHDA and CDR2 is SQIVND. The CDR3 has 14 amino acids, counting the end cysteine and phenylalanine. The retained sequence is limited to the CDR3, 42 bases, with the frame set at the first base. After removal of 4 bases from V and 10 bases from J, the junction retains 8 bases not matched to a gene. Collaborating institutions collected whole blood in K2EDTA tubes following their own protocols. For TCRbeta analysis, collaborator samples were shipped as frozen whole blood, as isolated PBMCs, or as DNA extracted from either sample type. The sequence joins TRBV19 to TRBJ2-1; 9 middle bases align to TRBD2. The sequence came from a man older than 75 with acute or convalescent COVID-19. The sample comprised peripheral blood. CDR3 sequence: CASSKGLAIKEQFF. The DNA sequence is TGTGCCAGTAGTAAGGGACTAGCAATAAAGGAGCAGTTCTTC.